This record concerns one T cell receptor beta chain sequence. Its antigen is not known. Trimming removed 5 bases at V and 0 bases at J, with 20 bases between. Germline V gene lookup returns CDR1 SGHAT and CDR2 FQDESV (reference sequence). The length of the CDR3 is 18 residues. This entry belongs to a study of cytotoxic CD8 clonotypes in ibrutinib-treated CLL. Study-level information: Recorded responses included approximately 25 partial and 2 complete; following median approximately six years, approximately 14 stayed remitted and roughly twelve progressed.

Study-level results: Clonality climbed at ibrutinib response, then dropped toward baseline at progression.

Investigators sought sequencing depths of between 1 in 200,000 and 1 in 1 million T cells. The table came from immunoSEQ multiplex PCR; TCRdb's copy has only in-frame clones and leaves some out. This sample has 43,000 or so clones, with approximately 65% found just once. The V call is TRBV11-1, the J call TRBJ2-1; D may be TRBD2 (6 bases). This sequence was found in a human donor with chronic lymphocytic leukemia. Source: PBMCs, taken after 24 months of ibrutinib treatment. The CDR3 here is CASSRRGIGGTSYNEQFF. For the CDR3, the DNA is TGTGCCAGCAGCCGACGTGGAATAGGCGGGACCTCCTACAATGAGCAGTTCTTC.